A selection of T cell receptor beta chains follows, all from one sample in a study of glioma-infiltrating T cells after dendritic cell vaccination. The protocol was immunoSEQ multiplex PCR, while the TCRdb copy is restricted to in-frame clones and leaves out a portion. Among over 55,000 clones listed, 81% were seen once. The sample here was blood, taken before dendritic cell vaccination. These receptors all stem from a human donor with glioblastoma. The CDR3 runs from the conserved cysteine through the conserved F or W. Fields, in order: J gene, D gene, V gene, clone size, CDR3 DNA, CDR3 protein. D genes are given only for firm matches. Only some rows state a clone size, as once, few, many or a class for expanded clones.

>TRBJ2-7|NA|TRBV5-4|NA
TGTGCCAGCAGCTTGTCGGGCTACGAGCAGTACTTC
CASSLSGYEQYF
>TRBJ1-2|NA|TRBV5-1|NA
TGCGCCAGCCGGGCAGGGGATGGCTACACCTTC
CASRAGDGYTF
>TRBJ2-7|NA|TRBV4-1|NA
TGCGCCAGCAGCCAAGAGGGGGCTTCCTACGAGCAGTACTTC
CASSQEGASYEQYF
>TRBJ1-5|NA|TRBV10-3|few
TGTGCCATCAGTGAGTCGCGAAAGAGCAATCAGCCCCAGCATTTT
CAISESRKSNQPQHF
>TRBJ2-5|TRBD2|TRBV6-6|NA
TGTGCCAGCAGTTACCCAGCGGGGGGGCCCGGGACCCAGTACTTC
CASSYPAGGPGTQYF
>TRBJ1-1|TRBD1|TRBV29-1|NA
TGCAGCGTTGCGACAGGGGTGAACACTGAAGCTTTCTTT
CSVATGVNTEAFF
>TRBJ2-1|TRBD2|TRBV7-2|NA
TGTGCCAGCAGCTTTAGCGGGGGGATGTACAATGAGCAGTTCTTC
CASSFSGGMYNEQFF
>TRBJ1-2|TRBD1|TRBV6-1|NA
TGTGCCAGCAGTGAAGCTTGGGGACAGGGATTTAGCTACACCTTC
CASSEAWGQGFSYTF
>TRBJ1-3|NA|TRBV9|NA
TGTGCCAGCAGCGACCCCCACAGGGATGGGAACACCATATATTTT
CASSDPHRDGNTIYF
>TRBJ1-1|NA|TRBV19|few
TGTGCCAGTACAGACCGACAGACAGCGCCCATAGAAGCTTTCTTT
CASTDRQTAPIEAFF
>TRBJ2-1|TRBD1|TRBV11-2|NA
TGTGCCAGCAGCTTAGATGGGACAGGGACCAATGAGCAGTTCTTC
CASSLDGTGTNEQFF
>TRBJ2-3|TRBD2|TRBV10-3|NA
TGTGCCATCAGTGGTAATAGCGGGGACTACACAGATACGCAGTATTTT
CAISGNSGDYTDTQYF
>TRBJ1-1|TRBD1|TRBV7-3|NA
TGTGCCAGCAGCACCGGGACAGGGGGCATAGCTTTCTTT
CASSTGTGGIAFF
>TRBJ2-1|NA|TRBV5-1|NA
TGCGCCAGCAGCTTTCAGGGTGGTGAGCAGTTCTTC
CASSFQGGEQFF
>TRBJ1-2|NA|TRBV7-2|NA
TGTGCCAGCAGTAGCGGGGGAAGCTATGGCTACACCTTC
CASSSGGSYGYTF
>TRBJ1-5|NA|TRBV6-1|NA
TGTGCCAGCAGTGATACGGGGTATCAGCCCCAGCATTTT
CASSDTGYQPQHF
>TRBJ2-1|TRBD1|TRBV6-1|NA
TGTGCCAGCAGTGAAGCGTACAGGGGGTCTTTCACGAATGAGCAGTTCTTC
CASSEAYRGSFTNEQFF
>TRBJ1-6|TRBD1|TRBV6-6|NA
TGTGCCAGCAGTCACAACGCCGACAGGGGGTCACCCCTCCACTTT
CASSHNADRGSPLHF
>TRBJ2-7|NA|TRBV7-2|NA
TGTGCCAGCTCCCTTCGACAGTCCTACGAGCAGTACTTC
CASSLRQSYEQYF
>TRBJ1-1|NA|TRBV6-6|NA
TGTGCCAGCGTGAGGGCCATGAACACTGAAGCTTTCTTT
CASVRAMNTEAFF
>TRBJ2-1|TRBD1|TRBV7-8|NA
TGTGCCAGCAGCTTAGCGACGACAGGGGGATACAATGAGCAGTTCTTC
CASSLATTGGYNEQFF
>TRBJ1-2|NA|TRBV6-5|NA
TGTGCCAGCAGTCTACACAGGGCTTCGGGTGGCTACACCTTC
CASSLHRASGGYTF
>TRBJ2-2|NA|TRBV15|NA
TGTGCCACCAGCAGAAACCGGGACTCGAACACCGGGGAGCTGTTTTTT
CATSRNRDSNTGELFF
>TRBJ2-1|TRBD1|TRBV5-1|NA
TGCGCCAGCAGCTTAAGACAGGGGCGCGACAATGAGCAGTTCTTC
CASSLRQGRDNEQFF
>TRBJ1-1|NA|TRBV2|few
TGTGCCAGCAGTGATGGGGGGACGGCGAACACTGAAGCTTTCTTT
CASSDGGTANTEAFF
>TRBJ2-3|NA|TRBV29-1|few
TGCAGCGCAATACCGGACTACACAGATACGCAGTATTTT
CSAIPDYTDTQYF
>TRBJ2-2|NA|TRBV5-4|NA
TGTGCCAGCAGCTCCACCGGGGTCTATGTCGGGGAGCTGTTTTTT
CASSSTGVYVGELFF
>TRBJ2-5|NA|TRBV6-5|NA
TGTGCCAGCAGGACAGGCTACGAAGAGACCCAGTACTTC
CASRTGYEETQYF
>TRBJ1-1|NA|TRBV9|few
TGTGCCAGCAGCGTAGACGGGGAGAACACTGAAGCTTTCTTT
CASSVDGENTEAFF
>TRBJ2-1|TRBD2|TRBV9|NA
TGTGCCAGCAGCGTGGGGTCCGCGGGGGGGGTTTTGAACAATGAGCAGTTCTTC
CASSVGSAGGVLNNEQFF
>TRBJ1-2|TRBD1|TRBV9|NA
TGTGCCAGCAGTGGCGTAAGGACAGGGGGCGAAGATGGCTACACCTTC
CASSGVRTGGEDGYTF
>TRBJ2-1|NA|TRBV6-5|NA
TGTGCCAGCAGTTACGGCGGGTGGGAGCAGTTCTTC
CASSYGGWEQFF
>TRBJ1-1|NA|TRBV6-1|once
TGTGCCAGCAGTGATACCCGACAGGTGAACACTGAAGCTTTCTTT
CASSDTRQVNTEAFF
>TRBJ1-1|TRBD1|TRBV19|NA
TGTGCCAGTAGTATAGACGGACAGGGGACGATGCCGAACACTGAAGCTTTCTTT
CASSIDGQGTMPNTEAFF
>TRBJ2-1|NA|TRBV5-8|NA
TGTGCCAGCAGCTTTAGGGGCCGGGAGCAGTTCTTC
CASSFRGREQFF
>TRBJ1-2|NA|TRBV5-5|NA
TGTGCCAGCAGCTTCACACAGGGATCCTATGGCTACACCTTC
CASSFTQGSYGYTF
>TRBJ1-4|NA|TRBV28|NA
TGTGCCAGCAGTTTTTCGCCTCGGGAGGAAAAACTGTTTTTT
CASSFSPREEKLFF
>TRBJ1-4|NA|TRBV2|NA
TGTGCCAGCACGACAGGAGAAGAAAAACTGTTTTTT
CASTTGEEKLFF
>TRBJ2-7|NA|TRBV5-5|NA
TGTGCCAGCAGCTTGGCCGTCAGCACGGGTGAGCAGTACTTC
CASSLAVSTGEQYF
>TRBJ1-1|NA|TRBV18|NA
TGTGCCAGCTCACCTTTGAGGGAATGGGGTTCGAACACTGAAGCTTTCTTT
CASSPLREWGSNTEAFF
>TRBJ2-5|NA|TRBV7-3|NA
TGTGCCAGCAGCCCCCGAGGAGGGGAGACCCAGTACTTC
CASSPRGGETQYF
>TRBJ1-4|TRBD1|TRBV6-1|NA
TGTGCCAGCAGACCTGACAGGGGAGAAAAACTGTTTTTT
CASRPDRGEKLFF
>TRBJ2-3|TRBD2|TRBV4-1|NA
TGCGCCAGCAGCCAAGATGGAGGACTAGCGTCACTGACAGATACGCAGTATTTT
CASSQDGGLASLTDTQYF
>TRBJ2-1|TRBD1|TRBV7-6|few
TGTGCCAGCAGCTTCGGGACAGGGGGCATAACGTTGCACAATGAGCAGTTCTTC
CASSFGTGGITLHNEQFF
>TRBJ1-4|NA|TRBV2|few
TGTGCCAGCCGTCACAGGGCAACTAATGAAAAACTGTTTTTT
CASRHRATNEKLFF
>TRBJ2-1|TRBD1|TRBV15|NA
TGTGCCACCAGCAGGGGACAGGGGGGCGATGAGCAGTTCTTC
CATSRGQGGDEQFF
>TRBJ2-1|NA|TRBV6-4|NA
TGTGCCAGCAGTGAGGGGACAAAGGATTACAATGAGCAGTTCTTC
CASSEGTKDYNEQFF
>TRBJ2-1|TRBD1|TRBV15|NA
TGTGCCACCAGCAGAGGGGACAGGGGGGAGATCTTC
CATSRGDRGEIF
>TRBJ1-5|TRBD1|TRBV10-3|few
TGTGCCATCAGTGAAACAGGGGGCTTAGGCAATCAGCCCCAGCATTTT
CAISETGGLGNQPQHF
>TRBJ1-2|NA|TRBV7-2|NA
TGTGCCAGCAGCGCCGACCGAAACAGGCGGAATGGCTACACCTTC
CASSADRNRRNGYTF
>TRBJ2-4|NA|TRBV7-6|NA
TGTGCCAGCAGCTCTCCAGCGCAAGGAAACATTCAGTACTTC
CASSSPAQGNIQYF
>TRBJ1-3|NA|TRBV10-1|few
TGCGCCAGCAGTGAGAACTTCTCTGGAAACACCATATATTTT
CASSENFSGNTIYF
>TRBJ2-2|NA|TRBV5-1|once
TGCGCCAGCAGCCCTATGAGTACCGATTACACCGGGGAGCTGTTTTTT
CASSPMSTDYTGELFF
>TRBJ2-3|TRBD2|TRBV4-2|NA
TGTGCCAGCAGCCAAGATAGCGGGGGGGCTAGCACAGATACGCAGTATTTT
CASSQDSGGASTDTQYF
>TRBJ2-5|NA|TRBV7-7|once
TGTGCCAGCAGCCCGGGTCCGCTGCCTCCCGGGACCCAGTACTTC
CASSPGPLPPGTQYF
>TRBJ1-5|NA|TRBV29-1|NA
TGCAGCGTTGAAAAGACTGGCCGACGGGGAGCCGATCAGCCCCAGCATTTT
CSVEKTGRRGADQPQHF
>TRBJ1-5|NA|TRBV6-1|NA
TGTGCCAGCAGTGAAAGGGGACTCTACGGTCAGCCCCAGCATTTT
CASSERGLYGQPQHF